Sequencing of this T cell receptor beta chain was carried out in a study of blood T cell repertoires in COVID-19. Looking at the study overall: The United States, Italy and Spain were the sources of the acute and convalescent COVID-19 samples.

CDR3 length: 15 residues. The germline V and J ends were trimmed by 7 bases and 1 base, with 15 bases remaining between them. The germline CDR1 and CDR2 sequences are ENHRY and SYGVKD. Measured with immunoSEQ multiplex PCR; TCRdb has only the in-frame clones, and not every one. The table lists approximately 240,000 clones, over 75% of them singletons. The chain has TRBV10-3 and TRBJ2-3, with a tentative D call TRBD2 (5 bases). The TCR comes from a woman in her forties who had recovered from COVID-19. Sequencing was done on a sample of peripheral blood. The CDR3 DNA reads TGTGCCATCACCGACCGGGATCCTGGCACAGATACGCAGTATTTT. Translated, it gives CAITDRDPGTDTQYF.